These T cell receptor beta chains were read from a single sample in a study of siplizumab effects on memory and regulatory T cells. Only in-frame clones appear in the TCRdb table, and some are missing; sequencing was by immunoSEQ multiplex PCR. The sample carries approximately 110,000 clones, about 92% recorded once. The sample taken for sequencing was CD4+ T cells sorted from blood. These receptors originate from a human donor in good health. CDR3s include the opening cysteine and the closing phenylalanine or tryptophan. The D gene is left open where the match is weak. Not all rows give a size; the values are once, few, many and, for expanded clones, a class.

D	size	V	J	DNA	CDR3
.	.	TRBV10-2	TRBJ1-2	TGCGCCAGCATCCCGGGACGGACCTATGGCTACACCTTC	CASIPGRTYGYTF
.	.	TRBV10-3	TRBJ2-2	TGTGCCATCAGTGAGTTAGGAGGGGGGACGAACACCGGGGAGCTGTTTTTT	CAISELGGGTNTGELFF
.	.	TRBV5-1	TRBJ2-5	TGCGCCAGCAGCTTGGGTCAGGAAGAGACCCAGTACTTC	CASSLGQEETQYF
.	once	TRBV30	TRBJ1-2	TGTGCCTCCGCGGTGATGGGGAGCGGCTACACCTTC	CASAVMGSGYTF
TRBD1	.	TRBV30	TRBJ1-2	TGTGCCTGGAGTTCCTATCTCGGACAGGGGGTGAAGAACTATGGCTACACCTTC	CAWSSYLGQGVKNYGYTF
.	.	TRBV11-3	TRBJ2-7	TGTGCCTCGGCAGGGGATGGTGAGCACGAGCAGTACTTC	CASAGDGEHEQYF
TRBD1	.	TRBV5-1	TRBJ1-2	TGCGCCAGCAGCGGAACACAGGGGGCGAACTATGGCTACACCTTC	CASSGTQGANYGYTF
TRBD1	once	TRBV7-3	TRBJ2-1	TGTGCCAGCAGCTTAGAGCCCCTCGCCAGGGGGTATAATGAGCAGTTCTTC	CASSLEPLARGYNEQFF
.	.	TRBV6-1	TRBJ1-5	TGTGCCAGCAGTCAACAGGATAGCAATCAGCCCCAGCATTTT	CASSQQDSNQPQHF
TRBD2	.	TRBV19	TRBJ2-1	TGTGCCAGTAGCCCGTCTAGCGGGATAAGGAATGAGCAGTTCTTC	CASSPSSGIRNEQFF
.	.	TRBV11-2	TRBJ2-1	TGTGCCAGCAGCTTAGCCTCACGTGCAAATGAGCAGTTCTTC	CASSLASRANEQFF
.	.	TRBV7-2	TRBJ2-7	TGTGCCAGCAGCTCTCGACAGCCCCCCAAGAGATACGAGCAGTACTTC	CASSSRQPPKRYEQYF
TRBD1	once	TRBV7-2	TRBJ1-1	TGTGCCAGCAGCTTAAGACAGGGGGCGAACACTGAAGCTTTCTTT	CASSLRQGANTEAFF
TRBD1	.	TRBV7-6	TRBJ2-2	TGTGCCAGCAGCTTTAACAGGGGACGGATCGGGGAGCTGTTTTTT	CASSFNRGRIGELFF
.	.	TRBV5-8	TRBJ1-3	TGTGCCAGCACCGACCCACTCCCTGGAAACACCATATATTTT	CASTDPLPGNTIYF
.	.	TRBV27	TRBJ2-4	TGTGCCAGCAGCCTAAGGGGACTAGCCAAAAACATTCAGTACTTC	CASSLRGLAKNIQYF
.	.	TRBV30	TRBJ1-5	TGTGCCTGGAGTGTGGGCACGGGGGGCAATCAGCCCCAGCATTTT	CAWSVGTGGNQPQHF
.	.	TRBV14	TRBJ2-5	TGTGCCAGCAGCCAAACAGGACTCCGAGGGGAGACCCAGTACTTC	CASSQTGLRGETQYF
TRBD2	.	TRBV5-6	TRBJ2-5	TGTGCCAGCAGCTTGGCCCGCGGGGGAGGTTTGGAGACCCAGTACTTC	CASSLARGGGLETQYF
TRBD1	.	TRBV30	TRBJ2-7	TGTGCCTGGAGGCTGACAGGGGGCTCCTACGAGCAGTACTTC	CAWRLTGGSYEQYF
TRBD1	.	TRBV2	TRBJ2-6	TGTGCCAGCAGAGCTCGGGACAGGCGTCTCTCTGGGGCCAACGTCCTGACTTTC	CASRARDRRLSGANVLTF
.	.	TRBV28	TRBJ1-2	TGTGCCAGCAGTGTCTTTGGCGGCGGCTACACCTTC	CASSVFGGGYTF
.	.	TRBV19	TRBJ2-7	TGTGCCACCCCAGTCGAGCAGTACTTC	CATPVEQYF
.	.	TRBV5-1	TRBJ2-1	TGCGCCAGCAGCGTAGGGTTGAGACCATCCCACGGTGAGCAGTTCTTC	CASSVGLRPSHGEQFF
TRBD2	.	TRBV19	TRBJ2-3	TGTGCCAGTCAAGCGGGGCGGGGCACAGATACGCAGTATTTT	CASQAGRGTDTQYF
.	.	TRBV19	TRBJ1-1	TGTGCCAGTAGTTACTCCCAGCGCCAGGGGAACACTGAAGCTTTCTTT	CASSYSQRQGNTEAFF
.	.	TRBV5-1	TRBJ2-2	TGCGCCAGCAGCTTTGAACAGGGAGGGACCGGGGAGCTGTTTTTT	CASSFEQGGTGELFF
TRBD2	.	TRBV4-2	TRBJ2-6	TGTGCCAGCAGCCAAGAGAGACTAGCGGGAGTTGGGGCCAACGTCCTGACTTTC	CASSQERLAGVGANVLTF
TRBD1	.	TRBV10-3	TRBJ1-4	TGTGCCATCAGTCCGGGACAGGGAATTGAAAAACTGTTTTTT	CAISPGQGIEKLFF